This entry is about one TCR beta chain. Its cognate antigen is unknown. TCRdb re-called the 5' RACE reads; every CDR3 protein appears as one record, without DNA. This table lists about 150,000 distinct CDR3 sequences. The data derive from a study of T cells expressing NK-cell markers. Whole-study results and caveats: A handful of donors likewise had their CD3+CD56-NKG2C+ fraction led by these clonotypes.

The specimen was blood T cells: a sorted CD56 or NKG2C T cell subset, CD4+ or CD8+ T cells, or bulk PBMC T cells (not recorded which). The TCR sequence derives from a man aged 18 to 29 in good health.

The CDR3 is CAISDSHGTGDFYGYTF. The chain links TRBV10-3 to TRBJ1-2; TCRdb reports TRBD1, a call that lacks DNA to check it against. The CDR3 loop spans 17 amino acids. Germline V gene sequence: CDR1 ENHRY, CDR2 SYGVKD.